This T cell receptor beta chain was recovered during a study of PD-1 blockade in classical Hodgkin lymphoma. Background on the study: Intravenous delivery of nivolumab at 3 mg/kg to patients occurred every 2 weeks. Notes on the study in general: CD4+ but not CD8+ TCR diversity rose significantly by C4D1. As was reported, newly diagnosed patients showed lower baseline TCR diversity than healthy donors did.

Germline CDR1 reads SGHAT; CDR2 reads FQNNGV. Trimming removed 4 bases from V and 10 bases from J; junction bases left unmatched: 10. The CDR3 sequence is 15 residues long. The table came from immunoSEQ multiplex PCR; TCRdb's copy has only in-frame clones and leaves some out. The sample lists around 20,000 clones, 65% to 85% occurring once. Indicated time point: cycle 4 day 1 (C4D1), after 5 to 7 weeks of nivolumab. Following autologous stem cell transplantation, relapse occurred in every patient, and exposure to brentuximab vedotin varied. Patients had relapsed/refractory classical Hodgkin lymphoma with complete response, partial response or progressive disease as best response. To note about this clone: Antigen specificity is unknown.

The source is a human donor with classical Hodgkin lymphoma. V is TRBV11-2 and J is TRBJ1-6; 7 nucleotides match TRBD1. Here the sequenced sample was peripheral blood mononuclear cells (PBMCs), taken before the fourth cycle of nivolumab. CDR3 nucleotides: TGTGCCAGCAGCTCTACGGGCAGGGGGAGGTCACCCCTCCACTTT. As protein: CASSSTGRGRSPLHF.